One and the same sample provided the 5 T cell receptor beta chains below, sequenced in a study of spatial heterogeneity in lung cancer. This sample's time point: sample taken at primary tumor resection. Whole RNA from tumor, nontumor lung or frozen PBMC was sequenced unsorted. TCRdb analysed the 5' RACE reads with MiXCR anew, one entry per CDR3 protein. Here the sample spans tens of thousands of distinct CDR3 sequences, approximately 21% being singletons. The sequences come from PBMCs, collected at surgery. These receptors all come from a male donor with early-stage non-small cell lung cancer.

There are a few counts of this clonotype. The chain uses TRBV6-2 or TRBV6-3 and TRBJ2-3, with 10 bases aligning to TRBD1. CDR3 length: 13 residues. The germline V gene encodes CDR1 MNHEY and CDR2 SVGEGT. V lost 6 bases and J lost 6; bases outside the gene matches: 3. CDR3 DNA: TGTGCCAGCAGACCGGACAGGGGGGATACGCAGTATTTT. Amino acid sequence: CASRPDRGDTQYF.

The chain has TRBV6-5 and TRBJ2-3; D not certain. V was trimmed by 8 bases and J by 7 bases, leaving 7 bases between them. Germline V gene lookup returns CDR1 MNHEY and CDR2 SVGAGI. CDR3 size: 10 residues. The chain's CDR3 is CASGRNTQYF. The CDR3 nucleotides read TGTGCCAGCGGGCGGAATACGCAGTATTTT.

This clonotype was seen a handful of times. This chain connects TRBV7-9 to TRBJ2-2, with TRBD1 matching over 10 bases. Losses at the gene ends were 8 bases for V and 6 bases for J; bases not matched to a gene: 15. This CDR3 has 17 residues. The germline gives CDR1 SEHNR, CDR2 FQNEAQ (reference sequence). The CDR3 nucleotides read TGTGCCAGCCTCAACCCAAAACGGGACAGGGGCGCCGGGGAGCTGTTTTTT. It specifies CASLNPKRDRGAGELFF.

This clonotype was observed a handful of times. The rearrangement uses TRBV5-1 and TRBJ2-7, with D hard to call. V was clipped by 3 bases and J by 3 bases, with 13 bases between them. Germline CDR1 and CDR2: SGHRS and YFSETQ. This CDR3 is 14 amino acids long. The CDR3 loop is CASSSSGLGYEQYF. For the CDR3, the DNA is TGCGCCAGCAGCTCCTCCGGCCTGGGCTACGAGCAGTACTTC.

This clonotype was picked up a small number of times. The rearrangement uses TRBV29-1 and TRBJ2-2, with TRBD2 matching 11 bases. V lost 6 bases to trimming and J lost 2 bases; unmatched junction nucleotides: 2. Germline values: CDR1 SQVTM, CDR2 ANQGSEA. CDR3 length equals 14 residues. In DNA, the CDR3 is TGCAGCGTCGGGACTAGCGGAAACACCGGGGAGCTGTTTTTT. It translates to CSVGTSGNTGELFF.